Described below is a single T cell receptor (beta chain) sequence and its context. This entry belongs to a study of blood T cell repertoires in COVID-19. Across the whole study: COVID-19 samples collected from the United States, Italy and Spain covered acute and convalescent phases. T cells, B-cell-depleted T cells, or PBMCs provided the cDNA or gDNA that served as material.

The CDR3 covers 13 residues. V lost 7 bases, J lost 5 bases, and 7 bases stayed unmatched. CDR1 and CDR2 from the germline V gene are SGHTA and FQGNSA. Method: immunoSEQ multiplex PCR; TCRdb's copy keeps in-frame clones and lacks some. Of about 230,000 clones in the sample, 80% to 90% were seen once. The rearrangement links TRBV7-2 to TRBJ1-2, with TRBD1 matching 7 bases. The sequence was collected from a man aged 40-49 years with acute or convalescent COVID-19. Material for sequencing was peripheral blood. CDR3 sequence: CASNQGVGYGYTF. The CDR3 DNA reads as TGTGCCAGCAACCAGGGGGTGGGGTATGGCTACACCTTC. Full variable domain (outside the CDR3, taken from reference TRBV7-2 and TRBJ1-2): GAGVSQSPSNKVTEKGKDVELRCDPISGHTALYWYRQSLGQGLEFLIYFQGNSAPDKSGLPSDRFSAERTGGSVSTLTIQRTQQEDSAVYLCASNQGVGYGYTFGSGTRLTVV.